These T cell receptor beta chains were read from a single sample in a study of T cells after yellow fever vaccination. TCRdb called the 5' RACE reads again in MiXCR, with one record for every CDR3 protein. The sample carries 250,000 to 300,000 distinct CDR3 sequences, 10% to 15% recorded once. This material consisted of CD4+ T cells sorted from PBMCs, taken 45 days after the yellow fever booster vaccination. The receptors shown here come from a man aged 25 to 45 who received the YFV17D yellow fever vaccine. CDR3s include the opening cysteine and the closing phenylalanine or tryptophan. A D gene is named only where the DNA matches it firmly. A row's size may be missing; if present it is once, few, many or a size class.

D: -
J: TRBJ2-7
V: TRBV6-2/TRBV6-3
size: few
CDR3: CASSYSNLASLRRKYF
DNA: TGTGCCAGCAGTTACTCGAACCTAGCGAGCTTACGAAGGAAGTACTTC

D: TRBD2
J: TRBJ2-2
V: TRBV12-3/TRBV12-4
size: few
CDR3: CASSFRASGRANTGELFF
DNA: TGTGCCAGCAGTTTTCGGGCTAGCGGGAGGGCGAACACCGGGGAGCTGTTTTTT

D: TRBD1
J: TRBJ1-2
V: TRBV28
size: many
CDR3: CASSSGQVYGYTF
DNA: TGTGCCAGCAGTTCGGGACAGGTATATGGCTACACCTTC

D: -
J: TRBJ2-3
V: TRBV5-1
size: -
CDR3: CASSYRDGTDTQYF
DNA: TGCGCCAGCAGCTACAGGGATGGTACAGATACGCAGTATTTT

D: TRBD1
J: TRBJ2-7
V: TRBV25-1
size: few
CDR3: CASSPRTGRMLYEQYF
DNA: TGTGCCAGCAGTCCACGGACAGGGCGAATGCTCTACGAGCAGTACTTC

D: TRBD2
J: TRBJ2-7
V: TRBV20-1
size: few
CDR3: CSARSSGGSYEQYF
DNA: TGCAGTGCTAGGTCTAGCGGGGGGTCCTACGAGCAGTACTTC

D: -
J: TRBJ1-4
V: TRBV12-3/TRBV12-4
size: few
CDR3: CASTRSEKLFF
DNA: TGTGCCAGCACTCGCTCTGAAAAACTGTTTTTT

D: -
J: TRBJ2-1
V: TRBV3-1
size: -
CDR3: CASSPGWIDSYNEQFF
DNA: TGTGCCAGCAGCCCCGGCTGGATCGATTCCTACAATGAGCAGTTCTTC

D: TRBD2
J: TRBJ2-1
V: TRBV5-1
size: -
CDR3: CASSSGLAGVGEQFF
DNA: TGCGCCAGCAGCTCGGGACTAGCGGGAGTAGGTGAGCAGTTCTTC

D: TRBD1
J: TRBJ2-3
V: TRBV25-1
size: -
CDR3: CASNDRGLADTQYF
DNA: TGTGCCAGCAACGACAGGGGGCTGGCAGATACGCAGTATTTT

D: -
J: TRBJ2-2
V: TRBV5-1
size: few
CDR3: CASSLADGPGELFF
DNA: TGCGCCAGCAGCTTGGCCGACGGCCCCGGGGAGCTGTTTTTT

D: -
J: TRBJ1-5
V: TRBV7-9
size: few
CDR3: CASSQDGASQPQHF
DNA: TGTGCCAGCAGCCAGGACGGGGCTAGTCAGCCCCAGCATTTT